This passage covers 18 T cell receptor beta chains from one sample sequenced in a study of T cell responses to AZD1222 COVID-19 vaccine. The assay was immunoSEQ multiplex PCR, and TCRdb's table has in-frame clones only and misses some. In the table there are 150,000 or so clones, approximately 87% of which are singletons. Sequencing used peripheral blood, obtained on day 0 of MenACWY control vaccination. The receptors were sampled from an adult in good health.

This clone was detected once. The rearrangement links TRBV5-1 to TRBJ2-3; 12 bases fit TRBD2. V lost 0 bases, J lost 4 bases, and 6 bases stayed unmatched. The germline V gene has CDR1 SGHRS and CDR2 YFSETQ. The CDR3 totals 17 residues. The chain's CDR3 is CASSLGLAGGPSDTQYF. CDR3 nucleotides: TGCGCCAGCAGCTTGGGGCTAGCGGGAGGGCCGTCAGATACGCAGTATTTT.

The chain employs TRBV4-1 and TRBJ1-4, with D tentatively TRBD1 (6 bases). The CDR3 has 15 amino acids. Germline V gene lookup returns CDR1 MGHRA and CDR2 YSYEKL. V gave up 6 bases and J gave up 2 bases, with 13 bases separating them. The CDR3 nucleotides are TGCGCCAGCAGTCCTCGGGGGGCCACTAATGAAAAACTGTTTTTT. Protein sequence: CASSPRGATNEKLFF.

The chain employs TRBV19 and TRBJ1-6; 11 bases line up with TRBD1. Germline assignment: CDR1 LNHDA and CDR2 SQIVND (reference sequence). This CDR3 spans 18 amino acids. Trimming at V came to 3 bases and at J to 9 bases, leaving 13 bases not matched to a gene. The CDR3 spells CASSIDQTGTGGRSPLHF. CDR3 in DNA: TGTGCCAGTAGTATCGATCAGACCGGGACAGGGGGACGTTCACCCCTCCACTTT.

The V call is TRBV9, the J call TRBJ2-7; D could derive from TRBD1 or TRBD2 (6 bases each). Germline loops: CDR1 SGDLS, CDR2 YYNGEE. The length of the CDR3 is 16 residues. The V gene lost 1 base and the J gene lost 5 bases, with 19 bases spanning the gap. CDR3 amino acids: CASSVKPGAWLDEQYF. The CDR3 DNA follows: TGTGCCAGCAGCGTAAAGCCGGGGGCATGGTTAGACGAGCAGTACTTC.

V usage is TRBV4-3 and J usage is TRBJ2-7, with TRBD2 identical over 7 bases. This CDR3 has 13 residues. V dropped 8 bases and J dropped 5; count of bases not matched to a gene: 9. Germline CDR1 LGHNA, CDR2 YSLEER. The CDR3 sequence: CASSPSGYDEQYF. The CDR3 DNA is TGCGCCAGCTCGCCTAGCGGATACGACGAGCAGTACTTC.

The chain couples TRBV27 to TRBJ1-2; no definite D call. Trimming stripped 2 bases from V and 1 base from J, with 5 bases between. This CDR3 region has 13 residues. The V gene's germline CDR1 is MNHEY and CDR2 SMNVEV (reference sequence). The CDR3 loop is CASSLAINYGYTF. DNA for the CDR3: TGTGCCAGCAGTTTAGCGATTAACTATGGCTACACCTTC.

This chain links TRBV6-5 with TRBJ1-1, with 8 bases lining up with TRBD1. Germline trimming cut 5 bases from V and 4 bases from J; bases unmatched to any gene: 3. In germline, CDR1 is MNHEY, CDR2 SVGAGI. The CDR3 is 13 residues long. The CDR3 here is CASSQGAPTEAFF. DNA of the CDR3: TGTGCCAGCAGTCAGGGGGCGCCCACTGAAGCTTTCTTT.

CDR3 amino acids: CASSLLGTASGNTIYF. The CDR3 DNA reads as TGCGCCAGCAGCTTGCTCGGGACAGCCTCTGGAAACACCATATATTTT. This sequence joins TRBV5-1 and TRBJ1-3; 7 bases agree with TRBD1. In germline, CDR1 is SGHRS, CDR2 YFSETQ. The CDR3 sequence is 16 residues long. The ends lost 1 base at V and 0 bases at J; junction bases unmatched: 4.

This clone was picked up a small number of times. The chain links TRBV2 to TRBJ1-4; D is perhaps TRBD1 (5 bases). The CDR3 is made up of 14 amino acids. V was trimmed by 7 bases and J by 0 bases, leaving 9 bases between them. CDR1 is SNHLY, CDR2 FYNNEI, per germline. CDR3 sequence: CASNGGATNEKLFF. CDR3 coding DNA: TGTGCCAGCAACGGAGGGGCAACTAATGAAAAACTGTTTTTT. The full variable domain, completed using reference TRBV2 and TRBJ1-4, is EPEVTQTPSHQVTQMGQEVILRCVPISNHLYFYWYRQILGQKVEFLVSFYNNEISEKSEIFDDQFSVERPDGSNFTLKIRSTKLEDSAMYFCASNGGATNEKLFFGSGTQLSVL.

This chain connects TRBV5-1 to TRBJ2-3; no reliable D call. V lost 4 bases and J lost 0, with 12 bases in between. The CDR3 has 15 amino acids. The germline gives CDR1 SGHRS, CDR2 YFSETQ. CDR3 loop: CASSVVQTSTDTQYF. As DNA, the CDR3 is TGCGCCAGCAGCGTCGTTCAAACTAGCACAGATACGCAGTATTTT.

The V call is TRBV2, the J call TRBJ1-2, with D unresolved. Trimming pared 3 bases from V and 6 bases from J, leaving 14 bases between. Germline values: CDR1 SNHLY, CDR2 FYNNEI. The CDR3 has 14 amino acids. The CDR3 spells CASSDQAAGDGYTF. DNA for the CDR3: TGTGCCAGCAGTGATCAGGCGGCAGGCGATGGCTACACCTTC.

Concerning this clone: The junction and the germline gene differ at one end; a read error may be behind it. The chain links TRBV7-7 to TRBJ1-1, with D unresolved. CDR3 size: 13 residues. Germline CDR1 reads SSHAT; CDR2 reads FNYEAQ (reference sequence). CDR3 nucleotides: TGTGCTAGCAGCCAGGCCCTGAACACTGAAGCTTTCTTT. It encodes CASSQALNTEAFF.

The rearrangement joins TRBV28 to TRBJ1-5, with D possibly TRBD1 on 6 matching bases. CDR3 length: 16 amino acids. Trimming took 7 bases from V and 3 from J, leaving 19 bases between them. The V gene's germline CDR1 is MDHEN and CDR2 SYDVKM. This CDR3 is CASIEWAGVYNQPQHF. CDR3 DNA: TGTGCCAGCATCGAGTGGGCAGGGGTCTACAATCAGCCCCAGCATTTT.

J is TRBJ2-7 and V is TRBV2, with D unresolved. Germline V gene sequence: CDR1 SNHLY, CDR2 FYNNEI. The CDR3 length is 15 residues. Trimming cost V 6 bases and J 4 bases, with 19 bases left between them. The CDR3 here is CASRRTGTMIYEQYF. In DNA, the CDR3 is TGTGCCAGCAGGAGGACGGGTACTATGATATACGAGCAGTACTTC. Full variable domain (missing parts from reference TRBV2 and TRBJ2-7): EPEVTQTPSHQVTQMGQEVILRCVPISNHLYFYWYRQILGQKVEFLVSFYNNEISEKSEIFDDQFSVERPDGSNFTLKIRSTKLEDSAMYFCASRRTGTMIYEQYFGPGTRLTVT.

The chain employs TRBV11-3 and TRBJ1-3; D gene uncertain. The CDR3 extends over 14 amino acids. Trimming pared 4 bases from V and 4 bases from J, leaving 11 bases between. CDR1 and CDR2 (germline): SGHNT, YENEEA. For the CDR3, the DNA is TGTGCCAGCAGCTCGGACCCGAGGGGAAACACCATATATTTT. It yields the protein CASSSDPRGNTIYF.

The V gene is TRBV5-1, the J gene TRBJ1-2; no definite D call. Germline V gene data show CDR1 as SGHRS and CDR2 as YFSETQ. The V gene lost 3 bases and the J gene lost 1 base, with 7 bases spanning the gap. The CDR3 length is 13 residues. DNA for the CDR3: TGCGCCAGCAGCTCCAACATTAACTATGGCTACACCTTC. Translating it yields CASSSNINYGYTF. Looking up the rest from reference TRBV5-1 and TRBJ1-2 gives the full variable domain: KAGVTQTPRYLIKTRGQQVTLSCSPISGHRSVSWYQQTPGQGLQFLFEYFSETQRNKGNFPGRFSGRQFSNSRSEMNVSTLELGDSALYLCASSSNINYGYTFGSGTRLTVV.

The chain is built from TRBV19 and TRBJ2-4; D unresolved. Trimming left V 2 bases short and J 1 base short, with 15 bases between. Germline V gene data show CDR1 as LNHDA and CDR2 as SQIVND (reference sequence). The CDR3 sequence is 17 residues long. The DNA of the CDR3 is TGTGCCAGTAGTATAAGTGAATTAAGGGTTGCCAAAAACATTCAGTACTTC. Translating gives CASSISELRVAKNIQYF.

The chain joins TRBV28 to TRBJ2-7; TRBD2 matches 7 bases. Germline assignment: CDR1 MDHEN and CDR2 SYDVKM. Trimming cost V 6 bases and J 6 bases; bases outside gene matches: 23. The CDR3 is 18 amino acids. CDR3 nucleotides: TGTGCCAGCAGCTATACCCCCCTCGAAGTGGGAGGGAGTAGCGAGCAGTACGTC. This codes for CASSYTPLEVGGSSEQYV.